These 24 T cell receptor beta chains share one sample of origin, sequenced in a study of identical twins. MiXCR, applied by TCRdb to the 5' RACE reads, yields one record per CDR3 protein. The sample yields more than 1.5 million distinct CDR3 sequences, roughly 35% seen once. The sample was cord blood. These receptor sequences come from a newborn girl in good health.

V usage is TRBV7-2 and J usage is TRBJ2-5; D might be TRBD2 (5 bases). The V end lost 1 base, the J end lost 13 bases, and 22 bases lay between the germline ends. Germline CDR1 is SGHTA and CDR2 is FQGNSA. The CDR3 length is 15 residues. The CDR3 DNA reads as TGTGCCAGCAGCTTAGGGTATCAGGTAGACTACGAGCGGTACTTC. Amino acids: CASSLGYQVDYERYF.

The J gene is TRBJ2-5, the V gene TRBV28; D remains ambiguous. Per the germline V gene, CDR1 is MDHEN and CDR2 is SYDVKM. The V end lost 5 bases, the J end lost 11 bases, and 12 bases lay between the germline ends. The length of the CDR3 is 11 residues. The CDR3 region is CASSRADEQYF. In DNA form, the CDR3 reads TGTGCCAGCAGTAGGGCTGATGAGCAGTACTTC. Full variable domain (rest looked up from reference TRBV28 and TRBJ2-5): DVKVTQSSRYLVKRTGEKVFLECVQDMDHENMFWYRQDPGLGLRLIYFSYDVKMKEKGDIPEGYSVSREKKERFSLILESASTNQTSMYLCASSRADEQYFGPGTRLLVL.

V gene TRBV2 combines with J gene TRBJ2-5; 7 bases are shared with TRBD2. This CDR3 spans 14 amino acids. Germline values: CDR1 SNHLY, CDR2 FYNNEI. Trimming cost V 3 bases and J 11 bases; bases outside gene matches: 12. The CDR3 nucleotides read TGTGCCAGCAGTGAGCGGGACTATCTCAATGAGCAGTACTTC. It specifies CASSERDYLNEQYF.

This clonotype was detected only a few times. The rearrangement links TRBV5-1 to TRBJ2-1, with D maybe TRBD2 (5 bases). The V gene lost 0 bases and the J gene lost 6 bases, with 10 bases spanning the gap. The germline CDR1 and CDR2 sequences are SGHRS and YFSETQ. CDR3 length: 14 residues. The CDR3 nucleotides are TGCGCCAGCAGCTTGGCCGGGGAGTTCAATGAGCAGTTCTTC. Amino acid sequence: CASSLAGEFNEQFF.

This clonotype was observed a handful of times. The genes are TRBV5-1 and TRBJ2-1; 7 bases agree with TRBD1. The CDR3 is made up of 15 amino acids. Germline lookup yields CDR1 SGHRS and CDR2 YFSETQ. The V segment lost 0 bases and the J segment 5 bases; nucleotides outside the gene matches: 5. In DNA, the CDR3 is TGCGCCAGCAGCTTGGCCTGGACAGGAAACAATGAGCAGTTCTTC. Its protein product is CASSLAWTGNNEQFF.

This clonotype was detected a few times. A junction end diverges from the germline sequence, so it may reflect a read error. This chain links TRBV10-3 with TRBJ2-5, with D perhaps given as TRBD1 or TRBD2 (5 bases each). Germline V CDR1 and CDR2: ENHRY, SYGVKD. The CDR3 totals 11 residues. The CDR3 here is CAIGEGETQYF. The CDR3 DNA reads TGTGCCATCGGTGAGGGGGAGACCCAGTACTTC.

Concerning this clonotype: Just one base apart from a much larger clone, this may be a read error. The chain employs TRBV3-1 and TRBJ2-5; D possibly corresponds to TRBD2 (5 bases). Germline values: CDR1 LGHDT, CDR2 YNNKEL (reference sequence). The CDR3 totals 13 residues. CDR3 coding DNA: TGTGCCAGCAGCCCCGGGATCCAAGAGATCCAGTACTTC. This encodes CASSPGIQEIQYF.

The sample holds a few counts of this clonotype. The chain is built from TRBV9 and TRBJ2-5; 8 bases are shared with TRBD1. CDR1 SGDLS and CDR2 YYNGEE come from the germline V gene. With V trimmed by 2 bases and J by 3 bases, 3 bases remained unmatched. The CDR3 spans 14 residues. For the CDR3, the DNA is TGTGCCAGCAGCGTGACAGGGGCAAAAGAGACCCAGTACTTC. Its protein is CASSVTGAKETQYF.

The table lists this clonotype with a few counts. The chain has TRBV10-3 and TRBJ1-5; maybe TRBD1 (5 bases). Germline CDR1 ENHRY, CDR2 SYGVKD. With 5 bases removed from V and 5 bases from J, the gap between germline ends came to 10 bases. The CDR3 length is 13 residues. In DNA, the CDR3 is TGTGCCATCAGTCCGACAGCGGATCAGCCCCAGCATTTT. Amino acids: CAISPTADQPQHF.

The sample holds a few counts of this clonotype. The chain is built from TRBV4-1 and TRBJ1-2, with D perhaps matching TRBD1 (5 bases). The ends were cut back, 6 bases at V and 6 bases at J, with 17 bases in the middle. CDR1 and CDR2 from the germline V gene are MGHRA and YSYEKL. This CDR3 is 14 amino acids long. The CDR3 DNA reads as TGCGCCAGCAGGAACCTCTGGGAGGGGAATGGCTACACCTTC. The encoded protein is CASRNLWEGNGYTF.

This chain links TRBV20-1 with TRBJ2-1; D is unclear. Germline V gene data show CDR1 as DFQATT and CDR2 as SNEGSKA (reference sequence). There are 15 residues in the CDR3. Trimming took 1 base from V and 0 from J, leaving 10 bases between them. CDR3 DNA sequence: TGCAGTGCTAGAGTTGCGGCTTCCTCCTACAATGAGCAGTTCTTC. It encodes CSARVAASSYNEQFF.

This rearrangement joins TRBV2 to TRBJ1-1, with 8 bases identical to TRBD1. Trimming cost V 4 bases and J 7 bases; bases outside gene matches: 5. CDR1 is SNHLY and CDR2 is FYNNEI in the germline V gene. The CDR3 contains 13 residues. CDR3 nucleotide sequence: TGTGCCAGCAGTGGCTGGACAGGGAATGAAGCTTTCTTT. Encoded protein: CASSGWTGNEAFF.

In this sample, this clonotype turned up many times. V is TRBV29-1 and J is TRBJ2-7, with D unclear. The ends were cut back, 4 bases at V and 0 bases at J, with 4 bases in the middle. CDR3 length: 11 residues. Germline CDR1 reads SQVTM; CDR2 reads ANQGSEA. The CDR3 reads CSVGHSYEQYF. For the CDR3, the DNA is TGCAGCGTTGGACACTCCTACGAGCAGTACTTC.

Remarks on this clonotype: No DNA is shown, since the ends of the CDR3 on it are uncertain; the CDR3 is the one TCRdb lists. This rearrangement joins TRBV20-1 to TRBJ1-4; the table calls TRBD1, which could not be checked here. The CDR3 is 14 amino acids long, termini counted. Germline V CDR1 and CDR2: DFQATT, SNEGSKA (reference sequence). The chain's CDR3 is CSASLRQTYEKLFF.

At least ten counts were recorded for this clonotype. The chain combines TRBV12-3 or TRBV12-4 with TRBJ1-2; D remains unclear. Trimming stripped 5 bases from V and 4 bases from J, with 14 bases between. The CDR3 consists of 14 residues. The CDR3 sequence: CASSPGRKVYGYTF. As DNA, the CDR3 is TGTGCCAGCAGTCCTGGACGGAAAGTCTATGGCTACACCTTC.

This clonotype occurred a few times. J is TRBJ1-2 and V is TRBV5-1, with D unresolved. The CDR3 covers 13 residues. The germline gives CDR1 SGHRS, CDR2 YFSETQ. The V end lost 2 bases, the J end lost 2 bases, and 7 bases lay between the germline ends. The CDR3 here is CASSFLKNYGYTF. CDR3 coding DNA: TGCGCCAGCAGCTTCCTAAAAAACTATGGCTACACCTTC.

This clonotype has only a few counts. This chain joins TRBV2 and TRBJ2-1; D perhaps matches TRBD2 (5 bases). Looked up from germline, CDR1 is SNHLY and CDR2 is FYNNEI. This CDR3 is 15 amino acids long. V shed 2 bases and J shed 4 bases, with 12 bases lying between them. CDR3 sequence reads: CASSESGWTYNEQFF. In DNA, the CDR3 is TGTGCCAGCAGTGAATCAGGCTGGACTTACAATGAGCAGTTCTTC.

Concerning this clonotype itself: An end of the junction differs from the germline gene, which may be a read error. V and J are TRBV12-3 or TRBV12-4 and TRBJ1-1; D is perhaps TRBD1 (5 bases). CDR3 size: 15 residues. In nucleotides, the CDR3 is TGTGCCAGCAGTTTAGTCGGGACCTTGAACACTGGAGCTTTCTTT. Its protein product is CASSLVGTLNTGAFF.

This clonotype was seen a handful of times. CDR3 amino acids: CASSTYRDSNQPQHF. The CDR3 DNA sequence: TGTGCCAGCAGTACATACAGGGATAGCAATCAGCCCCAGCATTTT. This rearrangement joins TRBV2 to TRBJ1-5; maybe TRBD1 (6 bases). V lost 5 bases and J 0 bases, leaving 11 bases between the germline ends. This CDR3 has 15 amino acids. Germline loops: CDR1 SNHLY, CDR2 FYNNEI.

As to this clonotype: The final CDR3 position lacks the conserved phenylalanine or tryptophan, pointing to a likely read error. V usage is TRBV9 and J usage is TRBJ2-5, with D uncertain. This CDR3 spans 11 amino acids. The V gene's germline CDR1 is SGDLS and CDR2 YYNGEE. With 3 bases removed from V and 2 bases from J, the gap between germline ends came to 2 bases. The DNA for the CDR3 is TGTGCCAGCAGCGCACAAGAGACCCAGTACTTA. The encoded protein is CASSAQETQYL.

The chain combines TRBV28 with TRBJ1-5; possible D gene TRBD1, 6 bases. The CDR3 contains 17 residues. The V gene's germline CDR1 is MDHEN and CDR2 SYDVKM. The V end lost 6 bases, the J end lost 3 bases, and 21 bases lay between the germline ends. In DNA form, the CDR3 reads TGTGCCAGCAGCTCAAGATGGGGGGCGGAGGTCAATCAGCCCCAGCATTTT. Amino acid sequence: CASSSRWGAEVNQPQHF.

The chain links TRBV5-1 to TRBJ2-7, with 8 bases fitting TRBD1. Germline trimming cut 4 bases from V and 5 bases from J; bases unmatched to any gene: 11. CDR3 length equals 15 residues. CDR1 is SGHRS, CDR2 YFSETQ, per germline. The CDR3: CASSTRTGLIHEQYF. CDR3 sequence (DNA): TGCGCCAGCAGCACCCGGACAGGGTTGATCCACGAGCAGTACTTC.

This clonotype has a count of ten or more. The chain couples TRBV20-1 to TRBJ2-5; D is uncertain. Germline values: CDR1 DFQATT, CDR2 SNEGSKA (reference sequence). Trimming pared 4 bases from V and 5 bases from J, leaving 5 bases between. The CDR3 is made up of 10 amino acids. CDR3 nucleotides: TGCAGTGCTAAAAGGGAGACCCAGTACTTC. Amino acid sequence: CSAKRETQYF.

This clonotype came up a few times. The chain carries TRBV28 and TRBJ1-5; D is perhaps TRBD1 (6 bases). The V end was cut by 8 bases, the J end by 3 bases, with 14 bases between. Germline lookup yields CDR1 MDHEN and CDR2 SYDVKM. There are 14 residues in the CDR3. CDR3 sequence reads: CASVGRGHNQPQHF. Written as DNA, the CDR3 is TGTGCCAGCGTCGGCCGGGGACACAATCAGCCCCAGCATTTT.